This T cell receptor (beta chain) is drawn from a study of OX40 agonist ivuxolimab in advanced cancers. Turning to the study itself: Patients in the trial were receiving intravenous ivuxolimab every 2 weeks, at doses of 0.01 to 10 mg/kg.

The study's findings and limits: Certain nonresponders additionally had low normalized T-cell clonal expansion.

V was shortened by 6 bases and J by 10 bases, with 17 bases between the two germline ends. Per the germline V gene, CDR1 is SEHNR and CDR2 is FQNEAQ (reference sequence). This CDR3 has 13 amino acids. Using immunoSEQ multiplex PCR, the repertoire was profiled, and TCRdb retains in-frame clones only, with some absent. The table includes more than 7,000 clones, around three quarters detected once. Comments on this clone: Antigen unknown.

The rearrangement uses TRBV7-9 and TRBJ2-3; D not certain. This material consisted of CD4+ or CD8+ T cells sorted from blood, taken in a trial of the OX40 agonist ivuxolimab. This receptor was taken from an adult with an advanced solid tumor such as melanoma, head and neck, liver or kidney cancer. The DNA for the CDR3 is TGTGCCAGCAGTTTCCCCGAAGGCCCTGCGCAGTATTTT. It encodes CASSFPEGPAQYF.